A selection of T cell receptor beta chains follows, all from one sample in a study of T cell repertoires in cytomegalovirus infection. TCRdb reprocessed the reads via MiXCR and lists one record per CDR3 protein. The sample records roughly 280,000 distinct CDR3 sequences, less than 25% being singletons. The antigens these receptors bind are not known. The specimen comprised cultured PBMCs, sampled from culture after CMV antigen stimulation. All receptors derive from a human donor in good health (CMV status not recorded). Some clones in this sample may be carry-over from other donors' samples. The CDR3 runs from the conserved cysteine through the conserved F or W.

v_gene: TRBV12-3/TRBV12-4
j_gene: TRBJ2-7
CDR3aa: CASMWGLGGYEQYF

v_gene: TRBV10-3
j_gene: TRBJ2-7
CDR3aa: CAISGGLAGEDEQYF

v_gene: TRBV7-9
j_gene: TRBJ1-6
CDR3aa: CASGTGDNSPLHF

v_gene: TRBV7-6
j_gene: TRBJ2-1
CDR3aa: CASSSALTSGRPYNEQFF

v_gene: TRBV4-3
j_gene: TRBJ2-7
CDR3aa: CASSLGRAYYEQYF

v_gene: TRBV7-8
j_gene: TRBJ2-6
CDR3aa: CASSLEGYSGANVLTF

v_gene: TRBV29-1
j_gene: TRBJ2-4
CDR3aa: CSVALLASGRGKNIQYF

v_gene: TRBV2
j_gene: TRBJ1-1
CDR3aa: CASSGQGQTTEAFF

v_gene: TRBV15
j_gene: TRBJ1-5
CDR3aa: CATSRFNQPQHF

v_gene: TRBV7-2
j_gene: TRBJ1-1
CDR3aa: CASSFTMWGGNTEAFF

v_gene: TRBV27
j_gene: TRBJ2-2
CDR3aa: CASRKDSLGTGELFF

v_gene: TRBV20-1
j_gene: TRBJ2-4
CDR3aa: CSARETSGGDLQYF

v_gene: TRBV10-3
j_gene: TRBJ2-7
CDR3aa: CAISDPGVGTSFYEQYF

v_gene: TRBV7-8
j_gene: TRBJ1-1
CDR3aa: CASSLSIDGEAFF

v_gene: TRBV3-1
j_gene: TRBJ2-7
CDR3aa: CASSQGLAADYEQYF

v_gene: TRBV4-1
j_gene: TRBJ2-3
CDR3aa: CASSQDEGGKRDTQYF

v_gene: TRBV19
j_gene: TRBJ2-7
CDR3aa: CASSSGTDWSEQYF

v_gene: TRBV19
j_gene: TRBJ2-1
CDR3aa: CASKNRGIGNEQFF

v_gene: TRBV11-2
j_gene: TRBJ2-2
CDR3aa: CASSMTSGSVGELFF

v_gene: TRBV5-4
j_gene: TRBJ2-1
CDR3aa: CASSLDRATYNEQFF

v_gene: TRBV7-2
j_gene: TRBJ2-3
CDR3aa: CASSLWGRDADTQYF

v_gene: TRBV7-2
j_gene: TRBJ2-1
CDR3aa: CASSFAGHNEQFF

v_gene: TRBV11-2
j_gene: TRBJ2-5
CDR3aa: CASSLVTDQETQYF

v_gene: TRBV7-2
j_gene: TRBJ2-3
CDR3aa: CASTLAGNTDTQYF

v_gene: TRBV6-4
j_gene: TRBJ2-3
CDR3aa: CASSDTRLADTQYF

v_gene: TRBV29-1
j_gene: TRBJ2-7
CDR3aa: CSVPTGGAFYEQYF

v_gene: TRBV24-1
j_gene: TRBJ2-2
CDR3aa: CATNGGTGELFF

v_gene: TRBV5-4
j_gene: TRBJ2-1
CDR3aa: CASSPQGTKQFF

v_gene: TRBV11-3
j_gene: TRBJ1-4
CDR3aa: CASSAQGGSNEKLFF

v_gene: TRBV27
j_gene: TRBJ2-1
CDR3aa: CASSLGPGTRDNEQFF

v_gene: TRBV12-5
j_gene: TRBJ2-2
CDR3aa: CASASSGFYTGELFF

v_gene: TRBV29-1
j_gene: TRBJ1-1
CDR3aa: CSVAETGGSEAFF

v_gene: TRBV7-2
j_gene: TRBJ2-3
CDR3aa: CASSLGQGRFTDTQYF

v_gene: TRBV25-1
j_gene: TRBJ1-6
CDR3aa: CASSESLGTNSPLHF

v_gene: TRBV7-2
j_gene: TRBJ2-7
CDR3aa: CASSPDRGGEQYF

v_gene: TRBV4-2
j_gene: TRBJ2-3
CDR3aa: CASSQGRGLAGGYTDTQYF

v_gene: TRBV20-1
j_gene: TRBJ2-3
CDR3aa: CSARGITSGDLTDTQYF

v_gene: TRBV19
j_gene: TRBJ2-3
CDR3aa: CASAPIGLVGTDTQYF

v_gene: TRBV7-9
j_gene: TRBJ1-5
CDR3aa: CASSLAGGPYSNQPQHF

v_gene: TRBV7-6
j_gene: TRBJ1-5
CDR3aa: CASSLGAVDSNQPQHF

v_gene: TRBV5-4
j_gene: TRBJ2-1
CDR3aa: CASSLAPTSGRAIRFF